Listed here is a single T cell receptor (beta chain). No antigen is known for it. Compared with germline, one end of the junction differs, possibly owing to a read error. The same CDR3 also results from other DNA sequences found in this sample. Use of 60 Vbeta and 13 Jbeta primers characterized the PCR. Sequenced by immunoSEQ multiplex PCR; TCRdb stores in-frame clones only, minus some. The profile covers about 150,000 clones, with less than 85% appearing a single time and about 6.4% taken by the ten largest. The data were obtained in a study of cytomegalovirus exposure and HLA in healthy donors. Study results and caveats: The CMV antigen specificity of a few CMV-associated chains was confirmed through in vitro analysis.

Germline values: CDR1 SGHDN, CDR2 FVKESK. The CDR3 extends over 13 amino acids. What was sequenced was PBMCs. This chain links TRBV14 with TRBJ1-1; D is possibly TRBD1 (5 bases). The receptor was derived from a woman between 45 and 60 years old in good health and CMV-seropositive. In DNA, the CDR3 is TGTGCCAGCAGCCAAGCCGATTCAGGGCGATCTTTCTTC. It translates to CASSQADSGRSFF. Full variable domain (rest looked up from reference TRBV14 and TRBJ1-1): EAGVTQFPSHSVIEKGQTVTLRCDPISGHDNLYWYRRVMGKEIKFLLHFVKESKQDESGMPNNRFLAERTGGTYSTLKVQPAELEDSGVYFCASSQADSGRSFFGQGTRLTVV.